Given below is one T cell receptor beta chain in context. This CDR3 is also generated by other DNA sequences in the sample. Original methodology: Amplified reference gene primers provided the basis for estimating nucleated cell counts. This table comes from immunoSEQ multiplex PCR, and its TCRdb copy is limited to in-frame clones, with some not included. V and J calls and clone size are copied from that table; D and trimming were computed from the DNA. Counted here are 190,000 or so clones, around 81% occurring once; the ten biggest clones make up roughly 0.91%. CDR3 length: 13 amino acids. Germline V gene data show CDR1 as MNHEY and CDR2 as SVGAGI. Trimming took off 6 bases at V and 2 bases at J, with 10 bases between the two ends. This entry comes from a study of blood T cell repertoires in COVID-19. At the level of the study: The origin of the acute and convalescent COVID-19 samples was the United States, Italy and Spain. The analysed material was cDNA or gDNA that came from T cells, B-cell-depleted T cells, or PBMCs.

V usage is TRBV6-5 and J usage is TRBJ1-1; TRBD1 is a possible D gene (5 bases). This TCR came from a man aged 55 to 69 with COVID-19, enrolled during active disease. The sequencing input was peripheral blood. This CDR3 reads CASSGQGNTEAFF. The CDR3 DNA reads as TGTGCCAGCAGCGGCCAGGGTAACACTGAAGCTTTCTTT.